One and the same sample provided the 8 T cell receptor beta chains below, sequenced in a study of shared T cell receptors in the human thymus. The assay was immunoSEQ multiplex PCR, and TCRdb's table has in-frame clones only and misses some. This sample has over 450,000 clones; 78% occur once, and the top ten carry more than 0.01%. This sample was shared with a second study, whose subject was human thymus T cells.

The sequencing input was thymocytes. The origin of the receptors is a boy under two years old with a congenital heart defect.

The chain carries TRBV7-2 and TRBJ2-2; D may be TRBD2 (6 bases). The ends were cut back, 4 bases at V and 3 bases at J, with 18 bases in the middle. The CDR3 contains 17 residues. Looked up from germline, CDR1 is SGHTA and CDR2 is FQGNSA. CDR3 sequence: CASSCGLGGIDTGELFF. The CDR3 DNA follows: TGTGCCAGCAGCTGCGGTCTGGGGGGAATTGACACCGGGGAGCTGTTTTTT.

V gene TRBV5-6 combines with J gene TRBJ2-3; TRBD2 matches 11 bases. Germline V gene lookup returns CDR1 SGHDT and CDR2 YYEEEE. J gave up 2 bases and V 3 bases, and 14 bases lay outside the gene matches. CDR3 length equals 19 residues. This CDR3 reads CASSSGTSGILFPTDTQYF. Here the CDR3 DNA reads TGTGCCAGCAGCTCTGGGACTAGCGGAATCCTCTTCCCCACAGATACGCAGTATTTT.

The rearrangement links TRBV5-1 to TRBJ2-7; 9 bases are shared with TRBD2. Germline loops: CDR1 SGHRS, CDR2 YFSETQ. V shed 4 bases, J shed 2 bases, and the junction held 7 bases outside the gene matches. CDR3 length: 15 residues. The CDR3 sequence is CASSMTSGLTYEQYF. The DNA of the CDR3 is TGCGCCAGCAGCATGACTAGCGGACTGACCTACGAGCAGTACTTC.

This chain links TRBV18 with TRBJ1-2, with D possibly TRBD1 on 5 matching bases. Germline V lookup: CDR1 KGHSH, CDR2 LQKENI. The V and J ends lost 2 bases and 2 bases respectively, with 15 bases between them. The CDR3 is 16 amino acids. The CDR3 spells CASSPSPRGTNYGYTF. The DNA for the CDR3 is TGTGCCAGCTCACCATCCCCGCGGGGGACGAACTATGGCTACACCTTC.

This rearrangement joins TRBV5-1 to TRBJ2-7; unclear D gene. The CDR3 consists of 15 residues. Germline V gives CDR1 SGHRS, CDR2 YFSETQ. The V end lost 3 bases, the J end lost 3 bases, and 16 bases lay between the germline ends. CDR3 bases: TGCGCCAGCAGCTCCCATCCTAGTAAATACTACGAGCAGTACTTC. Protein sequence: CASSSHPSKYYEQYF. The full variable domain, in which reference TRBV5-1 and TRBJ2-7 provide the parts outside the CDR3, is KAGVTQTPRYLIKTRGQQVTLSCSPISGHRSVSWYQQTPGQGLQFLFEYFSETQRNKGNFPGRFSGRQFSNSRSEMNVSTLELGDSALYLCASSSHPSKYYEQYFGPGTRLTVT.

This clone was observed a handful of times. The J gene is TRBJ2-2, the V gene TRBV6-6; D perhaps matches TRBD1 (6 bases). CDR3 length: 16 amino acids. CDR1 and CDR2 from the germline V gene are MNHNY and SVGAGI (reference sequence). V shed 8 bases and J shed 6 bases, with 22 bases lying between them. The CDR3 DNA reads TGTGCCAGCCGTTGGGCTCCTACAGGGCCCCCCGGGGAGCTGTTTTTT. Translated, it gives CASRWAPTGPPGELFF.

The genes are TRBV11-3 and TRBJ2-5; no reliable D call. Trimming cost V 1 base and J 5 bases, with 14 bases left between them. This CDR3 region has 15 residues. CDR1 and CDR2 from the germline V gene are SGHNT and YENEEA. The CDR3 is CASSLGGRCCETQYF. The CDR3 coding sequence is TGTGCCAGCAGCTTAGGAGGTCGGTGTTGCGAGACCCAGTACTTC. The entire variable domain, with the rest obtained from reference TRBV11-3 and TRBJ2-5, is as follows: EAGVVQSPRYKIIEKKQPVAFWCNPISGHNTLYWYLQNLGQGPELLIRYENEEAVDDSQLPKDRFSAERLKGVDSTLKIQPAELGDSAVYLCASSLGGRCCETQYFGPGTRLLVL.

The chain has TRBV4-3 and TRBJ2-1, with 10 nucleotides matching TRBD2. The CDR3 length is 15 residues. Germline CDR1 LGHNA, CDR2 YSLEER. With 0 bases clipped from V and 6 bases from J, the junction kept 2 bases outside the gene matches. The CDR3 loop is CASSQETSGVNEQFF. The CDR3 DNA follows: TGCGCCAGCAGCCAAGAAACTAGCGGGGTCAATGAGCAGTTCTTC.